The 25 T cell receptor beta chains reported below all come from one sample, sequenced in a study of cytomegalovirus exposure and HLA in healthy donors. PCR used 60 Vbeta primers and 13 Jbeta primers. The assay was immunoSEQ multiplex PCR, and TCRdb's table has in-frame clones only and misses some. This sample has around 140,000 clones, with roughly 87% found just once. Sequencing was performed on PBMCs. Receptor source: a woman aged 35 to 49 in good health and CMV-seronegative.

CDR3 amino acids: CASTWQINEKLFF. DNA for the CDR3: TGTGCCAGCACTTGGCAGATTAATGAAAAACTGTTTTTT. This chain connects TRBV6-1 to TRBJ1-4; no reliable D call. CDR1 is MNHNS, CDR2 SASEGT, per germline. Trimming took 7 bases from V and 4 from J, leaving 10 bases between them. CDR3 length: 13 amino acids.

The chain employs TRBV6-4 and TRBJ2-3, with D possibly TRBD2 on 6 matching bases. Germline V gene sequence: CDR1 MRHNA, CDR2 SNTAGT. The CDR3 is 15 residues long. Deletions cut 2 bases from V and 6 bases from J, with 15 bases between. CDR3 in DNA: TGTGCCAGCAGTGACATCGGGGCGGGGACGGATACGCAGTATTTT. Protein: CASSDIGAGTDTQYF.

The chain is built from TRBV10-3 and TRBJ2-7, with D perhaps matching TRBD1 (6 bases). V gave up 4 bases and J gave up 7 bases, with 17 bases separating them. Germline CDR1 is ENHRY and CDR2 is SYGVKD. The CDR3 sequence is 14 residues long. The CDR3 loop reads CAISVRDTSSEQYF. The CDR3 bases are TGTGCCATCAGTGTCCGGGACACTTCCTCGGAGCAGTACTTC.

V is TRBV5-1 and J is TRBJ2-7; TRBD2 agrees at 7 bases. The length of the CDR3 is 14 residues. The trim removed 4 bases at V and 6 bases at J, leaving 10 bases unmatched. Germline V gene data show CDR1 as SGHRS and CDR2 as YFSETQ. DNA of the CDR3: TGCGCCAGCAGCCCCCCGGCGGGAGAAAGCGAGCAGTACTTC. It encodes CASSPPAGESEQYF.

The chain links TRBV7-9 to TRBJ1-5; possibly TRBD1 for D (6 bases). CDR3 length: 14 residues. V was pared by 5 bases and J by 5 bases, with 13 bases between. Germline V gene data show CDR1 as SEHNR and CDR2 as FQNEAQ (reference sequence). CDR3: CASSGMSGDQPQHF. The CDR3 coding sequence is TGTGCCAGCAGCGGAATGTCAGGGGATCAGCCCCAGCATTTT.

The genes are TRBV30 and TRBJ2-3; unclear D gene. V was trimmed by 4 bases and J by 2 bases, leaving 7 bases between them. The CDR3 extends over 12 amino acids. CDR1 is GTSNPN and CDR2 is SVGIG in the germline V gene (reference sequence). The chain's CDR3 is CAWNGITDTQYF. The CDR3 region has the DNA TGTGCCTGGAACGGTATCACAGATACGCAGTATTTT.

The chain recombines TRBV19 with TRBJ1-1; no reliable D call. Between the trimmed V and J ends, which lost 7 bases and 1 base, there was a span of 4 bases. This CDR3 region has 11 residues. Looked up from germline, CDR1 is LNHDA and CDR2 is SQIVND (reference sequence). CDR3 in amino acids: CASTGNTEAFF. The CDR3, as DNA: TGTGCCAGTACAGGGAACACTGAAGCTTTCTTT.

The chain is built from TRBV6-6 and TRBJ1-3; 7 positions agree with TRBD1. V was pared by 2 bases and J by 4 bases, with 2 bases of the junction left unmatched. Per the germline V gene, CDR1 is MNHNY and CDR2 is SVGAGI (reference sequence). This CDR3 has 14 amino acids. CDR3 region: CASSYGTAGNTIYF. CDR3 bases: TGTGCCAGCAGTTACGGGACAGCCGGAAACACCATATATTTT.

The chain combines TRBV7-9 with TRBJ2-4; 10 bases agree with TRBD1. J gave up 12 bases and V 5 bases, and 13 bases lay outside the gene matches. In germline, CDR1 is SEHNR, CDR2 FQNEAQ (reference sequence). The length of the CDR3 is 15 residues. CDR3 DNA: TGTGCCAGCAGCGTCAACGACCCCGGGACAGGGGCTCAGTACTTC. This codes for CASSVNDPGTGAQYF.

The chain recombines TRBV11-2 with TRBJ2-5, with 7 bases fitting TRBD2. CDR3 length equals 16 residues. V was pared by 1 base and J by 2 bases, with 7 bases of the junction left unmatched. The germline CDR1 and CDR2 sequences are SGHAT and FQNNGV. The CDR3 DNA reads as TGTGCCAGCAGCTTAGTCGCTAGCGGAACTCAAGAGACCCAGTACTTC. Amino acid sequence: CASSLVASGTQETQYF. Supplemented by reference TRBV11-2 and TRBJ2-5, the full variable domain reads EAGVAQSPRYKIIEKRQSVAFWCNPISGHATLYWYQQILGQGPKLLIQFQNNGVVDDSQLPKDRFSAERLKGVDSTLKIQPAKLEDSAVYLCASSLVASGTQETQYFGPGTRLLVL.

The chain combines TRBV7-2 with TRBJ1-1; D possibly corresponds to TRBD1 (6 bases). Per the germline V gene, CDR1 is SGHTA and CDR2 is FQGNSA. This CDR3 contains 14 residues. V gave up 1 base and J gave up 3 bases, with 9 bases separating them. CDR3 region: CASSLGGGYTEAFF. CDR3 sequence (DNA): TGTGCCAGCAGCTTAGGAGGGGGATACACTGAAGCTTTCTTT.

V is TRBV4-1 and J is TRBJ2-2, with a weak D call TRBD1 (6 bases). This CDR3 is 16 amino acids long. The germline V and J ends were trimmed by 10 bases and 1 base, with 19 bases remaining between them. The germline V gene encodes CDR1 MGHRA and CDR2 YSYEKL. Here the CDR3 DNA reads TGCGCCAACCGGTCCCAGACAGGACGGAACACCGGGGAGCTGTTTTTT. Residues: CANRSQTGRNTGELFF.

The chain joins TRBV11-3 to TRBJ2-7, with D perhaps matching TRBD1 (7 bases). CDR1 and CDR2 from the germline V gene are SGHNT and YENEEA. This CDR3 is built from 16 residues. V gave up 0 bases and J gave up 6 bases, with 18 bases separating them. This CDR3 is CASSLDLGQGGTEQYF. DNA of the CDR3: TGTGCCAGCAGCTTAGATCTGGGGCAGGGGGGTACCGAGCAGTACTTC.

This chain joins TRBV29-1 and TRBJ1-4; TRBD1 agrees at 7 bases. The CDR3 contains 17 residues. Germline V CDR1 and CDR2: SQVTM, ANQGSEA. V was clipped by 3 bases and J by 1 base; unmatched bases: 11. CDR3 in amino acids: CSVELGRGRLTNEKLFF. CDR3 nucleotide sequence: TGCAGCGTTGAGTTGGGTAGGGGGCGGTTAACTAATGAAAAACTGTTTTTT.

About this clone itself: The conserved closing phenylalanine or tryptophan is absent in this CDR3, likely reflecting a read error. This chain links TRBV7-2 with TRBJ1-2; D not resolved. The ends were cut back, 6 bases at V and 5 bases at J, with 10 bases in the middle. The CDR3 contains 12 residues. Germline V gene data show CDR1 as SGHTA and CDR2 as FQGNSA. In DNA, the CDR3 is TGTGCCAGCAGTGGCGGTACATATGGCTACACCCTC. It codes for CASSGGTYGYTL.

This clone was detected a few times. The CDR3 region is CASSLGEGGVGTDTQYF. For the CDR3, the DNA is TGTGCCAGCAGCTTAGGCGAAGGGGGCGTCGGCACAGATACGCAGTATTTT. V is TRBV7-9 and J is TRBJ2-3; 7 nucleotides match TRBD1. The CDR3 runs 17 residues. Germline lookup yields CDR1 SEHNR and CDR2 FQNEAQ (reference sequence). The junction had 8 bases not matched to a gene; V was cut back by 1 base and J by 1 base.

The chain has TRBV29-1 and TRBJ2-5, with 11 bases fitting TRBD2. V gave up 6 bases and J gave up 2 bases; unmatched junction bases: 5. The CDR3 is 14 residues long. Per the germline V gene, CDR1 is SQVTM and CDR2 is ANQGSEA. In DNA form, the CDR3 reads TGCAGCGTCAGCAGACTAGCGGGACAAGAGACCCAGTACTTC. Translated, it gives CSVSRLAGQETQYF.

This clone was observed a handful of times. The V call is TRBV7-9, the J call TRBJ1-1, with D possibly matching TRBD1 (6 bases). With 5 bases removed from V and 7 bases from J, the gap between germline ends came to 17 bases. Germline assignment: CDR1 SEHNR and CDR2 FQNEAQ (reference sequence). This CDR3 is built from 14 residues. CDR3 sequence reads: CASSPEYRAHEAFF. The CDR3 nucleotides are TGTGCCAGCAGCCCCGAGTACAGGGCTCATGAAGCTTTCTTT.

On this clone itself: Distinct nucleotide sequences in the sample also encode this CDR3. The chain combines TRBV10-3 with TRBJ1-5, with 8 positions matching TRBD1. V lost 2 bases, J lost 2 bases, and 2 bases stayed unmatched. CDR1 and CDR2 (germline): ENHRY, SYGVKD. The CDR3 length is 15 residues. CDR3 coding DNA: TGTGCCATCAGTGAGGGACAGGGCGGCAATCAGCCCCAGCATTTT. Amino acid sequence: CAISEGQGGNQPQHF.

This clone was recorded once. This chain connects TRBV5-1 to TRBJ2-5, with 8 bases fitting TRBD1. The trim removed 2 bases at V and 2 bases at J, leaving 2 bases unmatched. The CDR3 is 14 amino acids. Per germline, CDR1 SGHRS and CDR2 YFSETQ. CDR3 nucleotides: TGCGCCAGCAGCTTTGGGACAGGTCAAGAGACCCAGTACTTC. This translates into CASSFGTGQETQYF.

The chain is built from TRBV5-4 and TRBJ2-1; D may be TRBD1 (5 bases). CDR1 and CDR2 (germline): SGHNT, YYREEE (reference sequence). Trimming shortened V by 4 bases and J by 1 base, and 9 bases separated the two germline ends. The CDR3 has 14 residues. This CDR3 is CASSQSGSYNEQFF. The CDR3 DNA sequence: TGTGCCAGCAGCCAGTCAGGGTCCTACAATGAGCAGTTCTTC.

The V gene is TRBV21-1, the J gene TRBJ1-5; TRBD1 is the table's D call and was not checked against the DNA. TRBV21-1 is a pseudogene locus. The CDR3 sequence is 15 residues long. The chain's CDR3 is CASSKVTDSNQPQHF. Written as DNA, the CDR3 is TGTGCCAGCAGCAAAGTCACAGATAGCAATCAGCCCCAGCATTTT.

With regard to this clone: The sample holds other DNA sequences that translate to the same CDR3. The chain combines TRBV7-9 with TRBJ1-2; 10 bases map to TRBD1. The germline V gene encodes CDR1 SEHNR and CDR2 FQNEAQ (reference sequence). The CDR3 has 15 amino acids. V lost 4 bases to trimming and J lost 8 bases; unmatched junction nucleotides: 10. The CDR3 DNA is TGTGCCAGCAGCTCCCAGCCGGGACAGGGGTTGGGCTACACCTTC. Protein: CASSSQPGQGLGYTF. The full variable domain, in which reference TRBV7-9 and TRBJ1-2 provide the parts outside the CDR3, is DTGVSQNPRHKITKRGQNVTFRCDPISEHNRLYWYRQTLGQGPEFLTYFQNEAQLEKSRLLSDRFSAERPKGSFSTLEIQRTEQGDSAMYLCASSSQPGQGLGYTFGSGTRLTVV.

J is TRBJ1-4 and V is TRBV2, with a tentative D call TRBD1 (6 bases). This CDR3 is 15 amino acids long. Germline V lookup: CDR1 SNHLY, CDR2 FYNNEI. V was pared by 4 bases and J by 3 bases, with 12 bases between. The CDR3 bases are TGTGCCAGCAGTGGGCAGGGGTTGCCTAATGAAAAACTGTTTTTT. This gives the protein CASSGQGLPNEKLFF.

The chain employs TRBV6-6 and TRBJ1-2, with D maybe TRBD1 (6 bases). The germline CDR1 and CDR2 sequences are MNHNY and SVGAGI (reference sequence). This CDR3 region has 16 residues. Trimming cost V 5 bases and J 2 bases, with 18 bases left between them. CDR3 protein: CASSTGQHPTNYGYTF. The CDR3 DNA reads as TGTGCCAGCAGTACCGGACAGCACCCCACCAACTATGGCTACACCTTC.